The clone carrying this T cell receptor beta chain was seen many times. The data are from a study of regulatory T cells in long-lasting Graves disease. CDR1 and CDR2 from the germline V gene are MDHEN and SYDVKM. V dropped 7 bases and J dropped 8 bases, with 20 bases sitting between them. This CDR3 has 14 residues. Time point here: newly diagnosed GD, antithyroid drugs for less than 3 months. Researchers made the TCR library from RNA that was extracted from PBMCs. Through Arm-PCR of CDR3 regions and iRepertoire HTBI primers, TCR beta libraries were built. Each CDR3 protein is one row after TCRdb ran MiXCR on the multiplex PCR reads. Among more than 400,000 distinct CDR3 sequences listed, 15% to 20% were seen once. These data were likewise used in another study, on T cells in Graves' hyperthyroidism and ophthalmopathy.

The sequence was collected from a middle-aged man with Graves disease. The sample here was peripheral blood mononuclear cells (PBMCs), taken at new diagnosis, from a patient treated with antithyroid drugs. V is TRBV28 and J is TRBJ1-2; D is unclear. CDR3 region: CASNLAGFGGGYTF. The CDR3 DNA sequence: TGTGCCAGCAATCTTGCAGGCTTCGGCGGCGGCTACACCTTC.